This passage covers 11 T cell receptor beta chains from one sample sequenced in a study of identical twins. TCRdb ran MiXCR on the 5' RACE reads and lists one entry per CDR3 protein. The sample lists around 340,000 distinct CDR3 sequences, 8.5% to 10% occurring once. The sequenced material came from naive T cells sorted from blood. The receptors here all came from a woman aged 45-65 years in good health.

This clonotype was counted at least ten times. This rearrangement joins TRBV5-1 to TRBJ2-3, with D perhaps matching TRBD1 or TRBD2 (5 bases each). Trimming shortened V by 2 bases and J by 4 bases, and 14 bases separated the two germline ends. The CDR3 has 15 amino acids. Germline V CDR1 and CDR2: SGHRS, YFSETQ. The CDR3 DNA reads TGCGCCAGCAGCTTTGCCGGGGCCCCGCCAGATACGCAGTATTTT. Amino acid sequence: CASSFAGAPPDTQYF.

This clonotype was picked up many times. The chain is built from TRBV6-6 and TRBJ1-1; D unresolved. Trimming removed 2 bases at V and 0 bases at J, with 4 bases between. The CDR3 loop spans 13 amino acids. Per germline, CDR1 MNHNY and CDR2 SVGAGI (reference sequence). The CDR3 reads CASSYTMNTEAFF. CDR3 in DNA: TGTGCCAGCAGTTACACCATGAACACTGAAGCTTTCTTT.

This clonotype came up many times. The chain uses TRBV12-3 or TRBV12-4 and TRBJ2-1, with no clear D. The CDR3 consists of 11 residues. Trimming removed 7 bases at V and 5 bases at J, with 6 bases between. CDR3 nucleotide sequence: TGTGCCAGCAAGGCGGACAATGAGCAGTTCTTC. Translated, it gives CASKADNEQFF.

Only a few counts were recorded for this clonotype. V and J are TRBV6-6 and TRBJ2-7; 10 bases are a match to TRBD1. With 10 bases clipped from V and 6 bases from J, the junction kept 9 bases outside the gene matches. This CDR3 spans 13 amino acids. Germline V CDR1 and CDR2: MNHNY, SVGAGI (reference sequence). DNA for the CDR3: TGTGCCACCAGGGTTGGGACAGGGGCCGAGCAGTACGTC. This codes for CATRVGTGAEQYV.

The V call is TRBV4-1, the J call TRBJ1-5; TRBD1 agrees at 11 bases. Germline V gives CDR1 MGHRA, CDR2 YSYEKL. V lost 3 bases to trimming and J lost 1 base; unmatched junction nucleotides: 5. The CDR3 contains 17 residues. This CDR3 reads CASSQGQGVGSNQPQHF. The CDR3 bases are TGCGCCAGCAGCCAGGGACAGGGGGTGGGGAGCAATCAGCCCCAGCATTTT.

Note on this clonotype: This sequence may be a read error, since a much larger clone differs from it by one base. The chain carries TRBV20-1 and TRBJ2-7, with 10 bases identical to TRBD2. The length of the CDR3 is 15 residues. Germline CDR1 and CDR2: DFQATT and SNEGSKA (reference sequence). This CDR3 reads CSAPISGRALREPYF. The CDR3, as DNA: TGCAGTGCTCCGATAAGCGGGAGGGCCCTTCGGGAGCCGTACTTC.

This clonotype was counted a few times. Here the CDR3 DNA reads TGTGCCTGGAGTCTATTAATGAACACTGAAGCTTTCTTT. It yields the protein CAWSLLMNTEAFF. The rearrangement joins TRBV30 to TRBJ1-1; D remains unclear. Germline V gives CDR1 GTSNPN, CDR2 SVGIG (reference sequence). The CDR3 length is 13 residues. V was clipped by 2 bases and J by 0 bases, with 7 bases between them.

This clonotype was seen ten or more times. The chain links TRBV5-1 to TRBJ2-7, with D perhaps TRBD2 (7 bases). V lost 4 bases, J lost 0 bases, and 17 bases lay in between. Germline lookup yields CDR1 SGHRS and CDR2 YFSETQ. The CDR3 is made up of 16 amino acids. CDR3 in DNA: TGCGCCAGCAGCGGTGGGGGGGGGCCGAGCTCCTACGAGCAGTACTTC. Protein: CASSGGGGPSSYEQYF.

This clonotype was counted between two and nine times. V and J are TRBV14 and TRBJ2-1; D is uncertain. The V gene's germline CDR1 is SGHDN and CDR2 FVKESK. The CDR3 length is 15 residues. The V gene lost 4 bases and the J gene lost 5 bases, with 15 bases spanning the gap. The CDR3 coding sequence is TGTGCCAGCAGCCCTGGGTCTCCATCAGACAATGAGCAGTTCTTC. Residues: CASSPGSPSDNEQFF.

This clonotype was observed many times. The rearrangement uses TRBV7-8 and TRBJ2-1; 7 positions match TRBD1. V trimming: 5 bases; J trimming: 1 base; junction bases outside the gene matches: 5. The germline CDR1 and CDR2 sequences are SGHVS and FQNEAQ. The CDR3 runs to 15 residues. The CDR3, as DNA: TGTGCCAGCAGCGGTCGACAGGGATCCTACAATGAGCAGTTCTTC. It is translated as CASSGRQGSYNEQFF.

The V gene is TRBV4-1, the J gene TRBJ2-5; TRBD1 agrees at 12 bases. Trimming cost V 5 bases and J 5 bases; bases outside gene matches: 9. The CDR3 extends over 16 amino acids. Per the germline V gene, CDR1 is MGHRA and CDR2 is YSYEKL. CDR3 loop: CASSGGQGAPGETQYF. CDR3 nucleotide sequence: TGCGCCAGCAGCGGGGGACAGGGGGCCCCCGGGGAGACCCAGTACTTC.